This T cell receptor beta chain was sequenced for a study of technical replicates of blood from a few donors. V was pared by 3 bases and J by 8 bases, with 10 bases between. The CDR3 loop spans 12 amino acids. Germline CDR1 reads LNHDA; CDR2 reads SQIVND (reference sequence). Libraries were prepared by immunoSEQ multiplex PCR; TCRdb keeps only in-frame clonotypes and omits some of them. Of roughly 72,000 clones listed, about 94% are singletons. The genes are TRBV19 and TRBJ1-2; unclear D gene. The sample consisted of T cells isolated from PBMCs. This TCR was recovered from a human donor in good health. CDR3 region: CASSISGSGYTF. The DNA of the CDR3 is TGTGCCAGTAGTATCTCGGGGAGCGGCTACACCTTC.